Following are 29 T cell receptor beta chains from one sample sequenced in a study of Ad26.COV2.S vaccination and SARS-CoV-2 variants. Assay used: immunoSEQ multiplex PCR; TCRdb lists only in-frame clones, some missing. The sample lists approximately 340,000 clones; 92% were seen once. The input for sequencing was peripheral blood, taken after recovery from COVID-19. All receptors come from a human donor who had recovered from COVID-19.

The chain is built from TRBV6-2 or TRBV6-3 and TRBJ1-1; 8 positions agree with TRBD1. Germline CDR1 MNHEY, CDR2 SVGEGT. CDR3 length equals 13 residues. V trimming: 5 bases; J trimming: 5 bases; junction bases outside the gene matches: 4. The CDR3: CASSDDRGTEAFF. The CDR3, as DNA: TGTGCCAGCAGTGACGACAGGGGAACTGAAGCTTTCTTT.

The V gene is TRBV7-9, the J gene TRBJ1-6, with D possibly being TRBD1 (5 bases). Between the trimmed V and J ends, which lost 5 bases and 3 bases, there was a span of 8 bases. In germline, CDR1 is SEHNR, CDR2 FQNEAQ (reference sequence). The CDR3 sequence is 14 residues long. The CDR3 DNA is TGTGCCAGCAGCAAGACAGTCTATAATTCACCCCTCCACTTT. Amino acids: CASSKTVYNSPLHF.

This clone has a handful of counts. The rearrangement uses TRBV7-9 and TRBJ2-7; maybe TRBD2 (5 bases). The germline V gene has CDR1 SEHNR and CDR2 FQNEAQ (reference sequence). CDR3 length equals 18 residues. V dropped 4 bases and J dropped 1 base, with 23 bases sitting between them. CDR3 coding DNA: TGTGCCAGCAGCTATCAACTCGAAGCGGCTCCCGGATCCTACGAGCAGTACTTC. This gives the protein CASSYQLEAAPGSYEQYF.

The rearrangement uses TRBV14 and TRBJ2-7; 10 positions match TRBD1. There are 16 residues in the CDR3. CDR1 is SGHDN and CDR2 is FVKESK in the germline V gene. The V and J ends lost 6 bases and 0 bases, in that order; junction bases with no gene match: 8. This chain's CDR3 is CASSHFGTGVSYEQYF. CDR3 coding DNA: TGTGCCAGCAGTCATTTCGGGACAGGGGTCTCCTACGAGCAGTACTTC.

The CDR3 DNA follows: TGTGCCAGCAGTACTAGCGGGGGCGCCTACAATGAGCAGTTCTTC. It is translated as CASSTSGGAYNEQFF. V gene TRBV9 combines with J gene TRBJ2-1; TRBD2 agrees at 11 bases. Germline CDR1 is SGDLS and CDR2 is YYNGEE. This CDR3 is built from 15 residues. The trim removed 5 bases at V and 2 bases at J, leaving 3 bases unmatched.

V usage is TRBV2 and J usage is TRBJ1-5, with D perhaps matching TRBD1 (5 bases). The CDR3 has 15 amino acids. From germline, CDR1 is SNHLY and CDR2 FYNNEI. The V gene lost 4 bases and the J gene lost 5 bases, with 15 bases spanning the gap. CDR3 nucleotide sequence: TGTGCCAGCAGTGTGAGAAGGGGCGTCGATCAGCCCCAGCATTTT. It yields the protein CASSVRRGVDQPQHF.

Only one count was recorded for this clone. The chain combines TRBV3-1 (or the pseudogene TRBV3-2) with TRBJ2-7; D is unresolved. Germline CDR1 is LGHDT and CDR2 is YNNKEL (reference sequence). The CDR3 is 15 amino acids. Trimming stripped 0 bases from V and 5 bases from J, with 14 bases between. The CDR3 sequence is CASSQEPVSSDEQYF. In DNA form, the CDR3 reads TGTGCCAGCAGCCAAGAACCGGTTTCGTCGGACGAGCAGTACTTC.

The chain recombines TRBV11-3 with TRBJ2-7; D is unresolved. CDR1 SGHNT and CDR2 YENEEA come from the germline V gene. The CDR3 consists of 12 residues. V lost 5 bases and J lost 6, with 11 bases in between. The CDR3 sequence is CASSPQGGEQYF. The CDR3 DNA follows: TGTGCCAGCAGCCCCCAAGGTGGCGAGCAGTACTTC.

J is TRBJ1-1 and V is TRBV7-9; D remains ambiguous. This CDR3 has 12 amino acids. Germline CDR1 is SEHNR and CDR2 is FQNEAQ (reference sequence). V was trimmed by 7 bases and J by 3 bases, leaving 9 bases between them. CDR3 in amino acids: CASILRDTEAFF. The CDR3 DNA reads as TGTGCCAGCATCCTACGGGACACTGAAGCTTTCTTT.

The CDR3 protein is CASSLGPALNYGYTF. CDR3 DNA: TGTGCCAGCAGTTTAGGGCCAGCACTAAACTATGGCTACACCTTC. The rearrangement uses TRBV27 and TRBJ1-2, with D uncertain. This CDR3 contains 15 residues. Germline CDR1 and CDR2: MNHEY and SMNVEV (reference sequence). Trimming stripped 2 bases from V and 2 bases from J, with 12 bases between.

The CDR3 DNA sequence: TGTGCCAGCAGTTTGATGGGCGGGGGGGGGTTAGAAAATGAGCAGTTCTTC. Translated: CASSLMGGGGLENEQFF. V is TRBV27 and J is TRBJ2-1; TRBD2 aligns across 9 bases. Germline V gene lookup returns CDR1 MNHEY and CDR2 SMNVEV (reference sequence). This CDR3 contains 17 residues. V gave up 3 bases and J gave up 7 bases; unmatched junction bases: 13.

This sequence joins TRBV18 and TRBJ2-2; TRBD2 agrees at 9 bases. With 6 bases clipped from V and 7 bases from J, the junction kept 12 bases outside the gene matches. Germline values: CDR1 KGHSH, CDR2 LQKENI. CDR3 length: 16 residues. CDR3 sequence reads: CASSQPKRGADGELFF. DNA for the CDR3: TGTGCCAGCTCCCAACCTAAGCGGGGGGCCGACGGGGAGCTGTTTTTT.

V usage is TRBV7-2 and J usage is TRBJ1-2, with TRBD1 identical over 12 bases. The CDR3 has 19 amino acids. V dropped 4 bases and J dropped 0; count of bases not matched to a gene: 12. CDR1 is SGHTA, CDR2 FQGNSA, per germline. CDR3 amino acids: CASSSSSGTGGVANYGYTF. The CDR3 bases are TGTGCCAGCAGCTCCTCCTCCGGGACAGGGGGCGTAGCTAACTATGGCTACACCTTC.

The CDR3 here is CASSQATGFSEAFF. The CDR3 region has the DNA TGTGCCAGCAGCCAAGCCACAGGGTTTTCTGAAGCTTTCTTT. V and J are TRBV3-1 (or the pseudogene TRBV3-2) and TRBJ1-1, with a possible D match to TRBD1 (6 bases). This CDR3 contains 14 residues. V was shortened by 1 base and J by 6 bases, with 12 bases between the two germline ends. Germline V lookup: CDR1 LGHDT, CDR2 YNNKEL (reference sequence).

This sequence joins TRBV7-3 and TRBJ2-2; D uncertain. The CDR3 spans 14 residues. V was cut by 3 bases and J by 0 bases, with 5 bases left in between. Looked up from germline, CDR1 is SGHTA and CDR2 is FQGTGA. The CDR3 nucleotides read TGTGCCAGCAGCTTGGGCTCGAACACCGGGGAGCTGTTTTTT. This encodes CASSLGSNTGELFF.

V gene TRBV2 combines with J gene TRBJ2-1; 14 nucleotides agree with TRBD2. Germline V gives CDR1 SNHLY, CDR2 FYNNEI. V trimming: 6 bases; J trimming: 3 bases; junction bases outside the gene matches: 10. The CDR3 covers 18 residues. The chain's CDR3 is CASSGTSGGRGFYNEQFF. The CDR3 bases are TGTGCCAGCAGCGGGACTAGCGGGGGCCGGGGGTTCTACAATGAGCAGTTCTTC.

The genes are TRBV7-9 and TRBJ2-7; D remains ambiguous. The CDR3 runs to 12 residues. CDR1 is SEHNR and CDR2 is FQNEAQ in the germline V gene (reference sequence). V was clipped by 6 bases and J by 5 bases, with 11 bases between them. The CDR3 is CASSFDTNEQYF. The CDR3, as DNA: TGTGCCAGCAGTTTCGACACCAACGAGCAGTACTTC.

The chain links TRBV27 to TRBJ2-2, with TRBD2 matching over 11 bases. CDR1 MNHEY and CDR2 SMNVEV come from the germline V gene (reference sequence). The CDR3 loop spans 18 amino acids. V was clipped by 5 bases and J by 6 bases; unmatched bases: 14. CDR3 sequence: CASSPLQLAGGFAGELFF. DNA of the CDR3: TGTGCCAGCAGTCCCCTCCAGTTAGCGGGGGGGTTTGCCGGGGAGCTGTTTTTT.

V is TRBV18 and J is TRBJ1-5; D ambiguous. The CDR3 has 14 amino acids. Germline V lookup: CDR1 KGHSH, CDR2 LQKENI. V was trimmed by 1 base and J by 5 bases, leaving 9 bases between them. For the CDR3, the DNA is TGTGCCAGCTCACCACGAACGGGAGATCAGCCCCAGCATTTT. Translation: CASSPRTGDQPQHF.

V gene TRBV7-9 combines with J gene TRBJ1-2; the D gene is possibly TRBD1 (6 bases). Trimming shortened V by 4 bases and J by 1 base, and 13 bases separated the two germline ends. Germline-derived CDR1 and CDR2 are SEHNR and FQNEAQ (reference sequence). The CDR3 consists of 15 residues. CDR3 in DNA: TGTGCCAGCAGCTCGTCAGGGGCCATTAACTATGGCTACACCTTC. Protein product: CASSSSGAINYGYTF.

The rearrangement uses TRBV6-1 and TRBJ1-1; possibly TRBD1 for D (5 bases). V was clipped by 7 bases and J by 8 bases, with 14 bases between them. Germline CDR1 reads MNHNS; CDR2 reads SASEGT. This CDR3 has 12 residues. As DNA, the CDR3 is TGTGCCAGCAAGTTTATCGAGGGGGAAGCTTTCTTT. It is translated as CASKFIEGEAFF.

The chain employs TRBV10-1 and TRBJ2-1; D not certain. This CDR3 region has 14 residues. V was clipped by 2 bases and J by 0 bases, with 5 bases between them. The V gene's germline CDR1 is WNHNN and CDR2 SYGVQD (reference sequence). The CDR3 here is CASSEMSSYNEQFF. CDR3 coding DNA: TGCGCCAGCAGTGAGATGAGCTCCTACAATGAGCAGTTCTTC.

The genes are TRBV7-8 and TRBJ1-5; D is ambiguous. The CDR3 totals 19 residues. The germline V gene has CDR1 SGHVS and CDR2 FQNEAQ. V was clipped by 3 bases and J by 0 bases, with 21 bases between them. CDR3 coding DNA: TGTGCCAGCAGCTTGTTTAGCGTGGGAACCACCATTAGCAATCAGCCCCAGCATTTT. Its translation: CASSLFSVGTTISNQPQHF. Drawing the rest from reference TRBV7-8 and TRBJ1-5, the complete variable domain is GAGVSQSPRYKVAKRGQDVALRCDPISGHVSLFWYQQALGQGPEFLTYFQNEAQLDKSGLPSDRFFAERPEGSVSTLKIQRTQQEDSAVYLCASSLFSVGTTISNQPQHFGDGTRLSIL.

This clone was observed a few times. The chain has TRBV7-8 and TRBJ1-5; a weak D match, TRBD1 (5 bases). Between the trimmed V and J ends, which lost 1 base and 6 bases, there was a span of 13 bases. CDR3 size: 15 residues. Per germline, CDR1 SGHVS and CDR2 FQNEAQ. For the CDR3, the DNA is TGTGCCAGCAGCTTAGGTGCAGGGTATGGTCAGCCCCAGCATTTT. Its translation is CASSLGAGYGQPQHF.

The chain links TRBV14 to TRBJ1-6, with no clear D. The CDR3 sequence is 16 residues long. Trimming took 0 bases from V and 4 from J, leaving 10 bases between them. Germline lookup yields CDR1 SGHDN and CDR2 FVKESK. CDR3 nucleotides: TGTGCCAGCAGCCAAGATGTGTCAGGATATAATTCACCCCTCCACTTT. Its translation is CASSQDVSGYNSPLHF.

The rearrangement links TRBV27 to TRBJ1-5; no firm D call. Deletions cut 0 bases from V and 7 bases from J, with 10 bases between. The V gene's germline CDR1 is MNHEY and CDR2 SMNVEV (reference sequence). The CDR3 has 14 residues. The CDR3 DNA reads as TGTGCCAGCAGTTTATCTGGGGTGGGCCAGCCCCAGCATTTT. Its translation: CASSLSGVGQPQHF.

The chain recombines TRBV9 with TRBJ1-2, with D possibly matching TRBD1 (6 bases). Germline CDR1 reads SGDLS; CDR2 reads YYNGEE. The CDR3 has 17 amino acids. V was cut by 4 bases and J by 2 bases, with 21 bases left in between. The CDR3 region has the DNA TGTGCCAGCAGCCCAGGGGACGGACCCGTGGGAAACTATGGCTACACCTTC. This translates into CASSPGDGPVGNYGYTF.

CDR3 nucleotides: TGTGCCAGCAGCTCCAGAGGGGGGTCCACTAATGAAAAACTGTTTTTT. It specifies CASSSRGGSTNEKLFF. The rearrangement joins TRBV9 to TRBJ1-4; D perhaps matches TRBD1 (6 bases). The CDR3 consists of 16 residues. Germline V gives CDR1 SGDLS, CDR2 YYNGEE. V lost 4 bases, J lost 2 bases, and 15 bases lay in between.

The rearrangement links TRBV5-1 to TRBJ2-7; TRBD1 aligns across 12 bases. This CDR3 has 14 amino acids. The germline V gene has CDR1 SGHRS and CDR2 YFSETQ. Unmatched junction bases numbered 4, after V lost 4 bases and J lost 5 bases. The chain's CDR3 is CASSPGTGGDEQYF. In DNA, the CDR3 is TGCGCCAGCAGCCCCGGGACAGGGGGCGACGAGCAGTACTTC.